Below, 18 T cell receptor beta chains from the same sample are listed, as sequenced in a study of OX40 agonist ivuxolimab in advanced cancers. Measured with immunoSEQ multiplex PCR; TCRdb has only the in-frame clones, and not every one. The repertoire holds some 100,000 clones, with 80% to 90% as singletons. This material consisted of CD4+ or CD8+ T cells sorted from blood, taken in a trial of the OX40 agonist ivuxolimab. The receptors were gathered from an adult with an advanced solid tumor such as melanoma, head and neck, liver or kidney cancer.

The V and J genes are TRBV6-6 and TRBJ1-1; unclear D gene. The CDR3 totals 15 residues. Between the trimmed V and J ends, which lost 7 bases and 0 bases, there was a span of 15 bases. In germline, CDR1 is MNHNY, CDR2 SVGAGI (reference sequence). The CDR3 nucleotides are TGTGCCAGCACTCTCGGGAGGCACATGAACACTGAAGCTTTCTTT. Protein: CASTLGRHMNTEAFF.

The rearrangement links TRBV12-2 to TRBJ1-1; TRBD1 is taken as the D call from the table, unchecked against the DNA. TRBV12-2 counts as a pseudogene. The CDR3 is made up of 17 amino acids. The CDR3 nucleotides read TGTGCAAGTCGCTTGGGGTGGTCTCAACAGGGGGGCACTGAAGCTTTCTTT. Its protein product is CASRLGWSQQGGTEAFF.

The table lists this clone with a few counts. J is TRBJ1-1 and V is TRBV14; D uncertain. The CDR3 contains 13 residues. Trimming left V 4 bases short and J 4 bases short, with 10 bases between. Germline CDR1 SGHDN, CDR2 FVKESK. The CDR3 bases are TGTGCCAGCAGCCGCCGGCGAGGCACTGAAGCTTTCTTT. Translation: CASSRRRGTEAFF.

The chain carries TRBV5-4 and TRBJ2-2; 9 bases match TRBD1. This CDR3 has 17 amino acids. CDR1 and CDR2 from the germline V gene are SGHNT and YYREEE (reference sequence). V gave up 4 bases and J gave up 2 bases; unmatched junction bases: 9. The CDR3 sequence is CASSDHRQGVNTGELFF. The DNA for the CDR3 is TGTGCCAGCAGCGACCATAGACAGGGGGTTAACACCGGGGAGCTGTTTTTT.

This clone was recorded only once. The rearrangement uses TRBV28 and TRBJ1-2, with D unclear. Germline values: CDR1 MDHEN, CDR2 SYDVKM. V was cut by 8 bases and J by 4 bases, with 11 bases left in between. This CDR3 has 12 amino acids. The CDR3, as DNA: TGTGCCAGCCGTCTGGGTGGCTATGGCTACACCTTC. This translates into CASRLGGYGYTF.

This chain connects TRBV14 to TRBJ2-5; perhaps TRBD2 as D (5 bases). Germline loops: CDR1 SGHDN, CDR2 FVKESK. Trimming left V 2 bases short and J 7 bases short, with 11 bases between. This CDR3 comprises 13 residues. The CDR3 coding sequence is TGTGCCAGCAGCCAATCCCACGGGATGACCCAGTACTTC. The encoded protein is CASSQSHGMTQYF.

This clone has just a few counts. V gene TRBV7-9 combines with J gene TRBJ2-7; D perhaps matches TRBD2 (6 bases). Deletions cut 6 bases from V and 7 bases from J, with 10 bases between. The CDR3 totals 11 residues. Germline values: CDR1 SEHNR, CDR2 FQNEAQ (reference sequence). The CDR3 spells CASSPGREQYF. CDR3 coding DNA: TGTGCCAGCAGTCCTGGGAGGGAGCAGTACTTC.

This clone was counted between two and nine times. This rearrangement joins TRBV2 to TRBJ2-1; 14 nucleotides match TRBD2. Trimming removed 6 bases from V and 12 bases from J; junction bases left unmatched: 7. This CDR3 is built from 14 residues. Germline CDR1 SNHLY, CDR2 FYNNEI. CDR3: CASRGGLAGVGQFF. DNA for the CDR3: TGTGCCAGCAGAGGGGGACTAGCGGGGGTAGGGCAGTTCTTC.

The count of this clone is one. The chain carries TRBV5-8 and TRBJ2-3, with 11 positions matching TRBD2. Germline CDR1 is SGHTS and CDR2 is YDEGEE. The CDR3 extends over 17 amino acids. J gave up 2 bases and V 2 bases, and 7 bases lay outside the gene matches. The CDR3 DNA reads TGTGCCAGCAGCTTTGGGGCGACTAGCGGGAACACAGATACGCAGTATTTT. Residues: CASSFGATSGNTDTQYF.

The genes are TRBV7-2 and TRBJ2-7; D uncertain. The CDR3 has 14 residues. Trimming stripped 1 base from V and 2 bases from J, with 9 bases between. Germline CDR1 and CDR2: SGHTA and FQGNSA. The CDR3 loop reads CASSLVSSTYEQYF. DNA for the CDR3: TGTGCCAGCAGCTTAGTGAGTTCAACCTACGAGCAGTACTTC.

The chain recombines TRBV28 with TRBJ1-1; D is unclear. The CDR3 loop spans 14 amino acids. The ends were cut back, 7 bases at V and 11 bases at J, with 23 bases in the middle. CDR1 MDHEN and CDR2 SYDVKM come from the germline V gene. The CDR3 loop is CASTGVVGVNIAFF. CDR3 nucleotides: TGTGCCAGCACCGGGGTGGTAGGTGTTAACATCGCTTTCTTT. The variable domain in full, with the rest retrieved from reference TRBV28 and TRBJ1-1, is DVKVTQSSRYLVKRTGEKVFLECVQDMDHENMFWYRQDPGLGLRLIYFSYDVKMKEKGDIPEGYSVSREKKERFSLILESASTNQTSMYLCASTGVVGVNIAFFGQGTRLTVV.

The chain is built from TRBV11-1 and TRBJ2-1; maybe TRBD2 (5 bases). V dropped 0 bases and J dropped 9 bases, with 12 bases sitting between them. The length of the CDR3 is 14 residues. The V gene's germline CDR1 is SGHAT and CDR2 FQDESV (reference sequence). The CDR3 region has the DNA TGTGCCAGCAGCTTAGCGACGGTTGGAGGTGAGCAGTTCTTC. Residues: CASSLATVGGEQFF.

The genes are TRBV6-5 and TRBJ1-1; 7 bases are a match to TRBD1. Germline values: CDR1 MNHEY, CDR2 SVGAGI. CDR3 size: 14 residues. J lost 4 bases, V lost 4 bases, and 6 bases had no gene match. The CDR3 coding sequence is TGTGCCAGCAGTTGGAACAGGGGCCGCACTGAAGCTTTCTTT. It specifies CASSWNRGRTEAFF.

The chain links TRBV18 to TRBJ1-2; 7 bases fit TRBD1. CDR1 KGHSH and CDR2 LQKENI come from the germline V gene. Trimming at V came to 3 bases and at J to 4 bases, leaving 8 bases not matched to a gene. The CDR3 runs to 15 residues. Here the CDR3 DNA reads TGTGCCAGCTCACCTCCTTTGACAGGGACCTATGGCTACACCTTC. This codes for CASSPPLTGTYGYTF. Supplemented by reference TRBV18 and TRBJ1-2, the full variable domain reads NAGVMQNPRHLVRRRGQEARLRCSPMKGHSHVYWYRQLPEEGLKFMVYLQKENIIDESGMPKERFSAEFPKEGPSILRIQQVVRGDSAAYFCASSPPLTGTYGYTFGSGTRLTVV.

A single count supports this clone. The rearrangement uses TRBV7-2 and TRBJ1-3, with a weak D call TRBD1 (6 bases). Germline V CDR1 and CDR2: SGHTA, FQGNSA. CDR3 length equals 19 residues. Trimming pared 0 bases from V and 3 bases from J, leaving 21 bases between. CDR3 DNA sequence: TGTGCCAGCAGCTTAGCAGGTCGCTATACAGGGAAAGGTGGAAACACCATATATTTT. Protein product: CASSLAGRYTGKGGNTIYF.

The chain has TRBV5-6 and TRBJ1-6; no definite D call. This CDR3 spans 12 amino acids. V was clipped by 5 bases and J by 10 bases, with 10 bases between them. In germline, CDR1 is SGHDT, CDR2 YYEEEE. This CDR3 reads CASSLPISPLHF. The DNA of the CDR3 is TGTGCCAGCAGTTTACCTATATCACCCCTCCACTTT.

This clone has a single count. This chain connects TRBV5-6 to TRBJ2-1; no reliable D call. This CDR3 has 12 amino acids. V was trimmed by 4 bases and J by 9 bases, leaving 11 bases between them. Per the germline V gene, CDR1 is SGHDT and CDR2 is YYEEEE. In DNA, the CDR3 is TGTGCCAGCAGCGTCAGGTGGAGTGAGCAGTTCTTC. Its translation: CASSVRWSEQFF.

The chain is built from TRBV19 and TRBJ2-4; either TRBD1 or TRBD2 may supply D (5 bases each). Germline V gene sequence: CDR1 LNHDA, CDR2 SQIVND (reference sequence). The V and J ends lost 3 bases and 0 bases respectively, with 15 bases between them. The CDR3 contains 17 residues. CDR3 in DNA: TGTGCCAGTAGTATCCCCGGGACCCCTGTAGCCAAAAACATTCAGTACTTC. Translation gives CASSIPGTPVAKNIQYF.